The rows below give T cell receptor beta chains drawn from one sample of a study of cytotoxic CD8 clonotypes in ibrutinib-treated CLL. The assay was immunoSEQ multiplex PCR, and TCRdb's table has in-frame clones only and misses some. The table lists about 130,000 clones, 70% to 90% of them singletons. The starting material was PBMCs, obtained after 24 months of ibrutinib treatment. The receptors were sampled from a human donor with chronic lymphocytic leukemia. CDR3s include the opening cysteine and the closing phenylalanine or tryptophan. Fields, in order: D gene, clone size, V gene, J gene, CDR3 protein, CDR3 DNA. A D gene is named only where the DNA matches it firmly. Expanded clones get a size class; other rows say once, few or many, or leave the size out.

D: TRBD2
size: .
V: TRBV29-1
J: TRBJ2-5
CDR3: CSVERLAEKQETQYF
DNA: TGCAGCGTTGAGCGACTAGCGGAAAAACAAGAGACCCAGTACTTC

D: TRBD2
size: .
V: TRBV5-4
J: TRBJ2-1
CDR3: CASSFDGRGPNEQFF
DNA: TGTGCCAGCAGCTTTGACGGGAGGGGCCCCAATGAGCAGTTCTTC

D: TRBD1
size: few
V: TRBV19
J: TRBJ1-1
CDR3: CASNYPGTGVREAFF
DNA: TGTGCCAGTAACTACCCCGGGACAGGGGTTCGTGAAGCTTTCTTT

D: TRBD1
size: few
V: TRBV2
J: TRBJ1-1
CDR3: CASSEKGQGYTEAFF
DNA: TGTGCCAGCAGTGAAAAGGGACAGGGGTACACTGAAGCTTTCTTT

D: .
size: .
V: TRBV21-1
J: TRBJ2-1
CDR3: CASRAKPVLFSYNEQFF
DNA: TGTGCCAGCAGAGCAAAACCGGTACTATTCTCCTACAATGAGCAGTTCTTC

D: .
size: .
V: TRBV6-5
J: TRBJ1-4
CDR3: CASSWGGGNNEKLFF
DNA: TGTGCCAGCAGTTGGGGAGGGGGAAACAATGAAAAACTGTTTTTT

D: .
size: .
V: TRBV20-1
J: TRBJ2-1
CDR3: CSATRKVEQFF
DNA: TGCAGTGCTACACGCAAGGTTGAGCAGTTCTTC

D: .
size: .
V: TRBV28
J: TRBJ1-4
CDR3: CASSIRGWEKLFF
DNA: TGTGCCAGCAGCATAAGGGGTTGGGAAAAACTGTTTTTT

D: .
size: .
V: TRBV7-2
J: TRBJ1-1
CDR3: CASSPGGSLTEAFF
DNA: TGTGCCAGCAGCCCGGGGGGCTCTCTCACTGAAGCTTTCTTT

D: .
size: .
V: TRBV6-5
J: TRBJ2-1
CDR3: CASRFGRYNEQFF
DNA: TGTGCCAGCCGGTTCGGTCGATACAATGAGCAGTTCTTC

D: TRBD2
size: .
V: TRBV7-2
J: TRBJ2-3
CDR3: CASSLVGGGQYF
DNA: TGTGCCAGCAGCTTAGTTGGCGGGGGACAGTATTTT

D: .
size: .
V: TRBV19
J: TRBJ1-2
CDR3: CASSNLRANYGYTF
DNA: TGTGCCAGTAGTAACTTACGGGCGAACTATGGCTACACCTTC

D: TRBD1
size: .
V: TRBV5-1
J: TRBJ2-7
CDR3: CASSGDRGTYEQYF
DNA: TGCGCCAGCAGCGGGGACAGGGGTACCTACGAGCAGTACTTC

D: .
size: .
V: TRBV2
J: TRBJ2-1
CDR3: CASCLWIEQFF
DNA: TGTGCCAGCTGTCTGTGGATTGAGCAGTTCTTC

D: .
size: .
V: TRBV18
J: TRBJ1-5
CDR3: CASSLGTGQPQHF
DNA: TGTGCCAGCTCACTGGGAACGGGTCAGCCCCAGCATTTT

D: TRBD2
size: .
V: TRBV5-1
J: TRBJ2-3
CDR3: CASSLAAGSYTDTQYF
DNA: TGCGCCAGCAGCTTGGCAGCGGGGTCCTACACAGATACGCAGTATTTT

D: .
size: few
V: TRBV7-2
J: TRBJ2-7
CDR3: CASSLEGGLAASSYEQYF
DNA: TGTGCCAGCAGCTTAGAAGGGGGACTCGCGGCCAGCTCCTACGAGCAGTACTTC

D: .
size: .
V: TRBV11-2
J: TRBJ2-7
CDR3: CASSQAAGHEQYF
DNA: TGTGCCAGCAGCCAGGCCGCGGGCCACGAGCAGTACTTC

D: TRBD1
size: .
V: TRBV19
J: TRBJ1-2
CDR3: CASSITTGGAGGYTF
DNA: TGTGCCAGTAGTATTACGACAGGGGGCGCGGGTGGCTACACCTTC

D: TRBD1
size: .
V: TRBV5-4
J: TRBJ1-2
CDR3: CASSPGTGLKGYTF
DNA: TGTGCCAGCAGCCCCGGGACAGGGCTGAAGGGCTACACCTTC

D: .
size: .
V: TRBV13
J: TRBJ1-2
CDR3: CASSLGLQLQGNYGYTF
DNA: TGTGCCAGCAGCTTGGGTCTTCAGTTGCAGGGGAACTATGGCTACACCTTC

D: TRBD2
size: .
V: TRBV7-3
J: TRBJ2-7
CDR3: CASSLRPGGTYEQYF
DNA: TGTGCCAGCAGCTTAAGACCGGGAGGGACCTACGAGCAGTACTTC

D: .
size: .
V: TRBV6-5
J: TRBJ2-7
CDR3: CASSYREHTYEQYF
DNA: TGTGCCAGCAGTTACAGGGAACACACCTACGAGCAGTACTTC

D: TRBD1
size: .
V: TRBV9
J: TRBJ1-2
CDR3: CASSPTQGTDYGYTF
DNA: TGTGCCAGCAGTCCTACTCAAGGGACAGACTATGGCTACACCTTC

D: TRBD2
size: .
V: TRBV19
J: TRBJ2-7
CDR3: CASSSPGLAGTYEQYF
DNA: TGTGCCAGTAGTAGCCCGGGACTAGCGGGGACCTACGAGCAGTACTTC

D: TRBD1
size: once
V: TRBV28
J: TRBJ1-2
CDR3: CASRLDRGHYGYTF
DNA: TGTGCCAGCAGATTGGACAGGGGGCACTATGGCTACACCTTC

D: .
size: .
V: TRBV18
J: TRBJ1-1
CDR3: CASSPPMGPPNTEAFF
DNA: TGTGCCAGCTCACCACCTATGGGGCCTCCGAACACTGAAGCTTTCTTT

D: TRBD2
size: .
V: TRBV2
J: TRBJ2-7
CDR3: CASSEASGRGYEQYF
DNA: TGTGCCAGCAGTGAAGCTAGCGGGAGAGGCTACGAGCAGTACTTC

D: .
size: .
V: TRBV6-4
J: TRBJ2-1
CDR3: CASSDGRGADNEQFF
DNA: TGTGCCAGCAGTGACGGCAGGGGGGCTGACAATGAGCAGTTCTTC

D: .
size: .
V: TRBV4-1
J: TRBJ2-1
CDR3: CASSPWSENRHNEQFF
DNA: TGCGCCAGCAGCCCCTGGTCCGAGAACCGCCACAATGAGCAGTTCTTC

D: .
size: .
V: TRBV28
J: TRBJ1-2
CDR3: CASSSGRRDYGYTF
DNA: TGTGCCAGCAGTTCAGGGCGGAGGGACTATGGCTACACCTTC

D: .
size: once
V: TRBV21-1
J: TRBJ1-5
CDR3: CASRLQGSNQPQHF
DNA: TGTGCCAGCAGGCTACAGGGATCCAATCAGCCCCAGCATTTT

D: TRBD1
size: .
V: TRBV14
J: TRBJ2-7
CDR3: CASSQTRDSPYEQYF
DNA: TGTGCCAGCAGCCAAACCCGGGACAGTCCCTACGAGCAGTACTTC

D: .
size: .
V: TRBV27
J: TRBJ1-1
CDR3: CASSFRERGTEAFF
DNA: TGTGCCAGCAGTTTTCGGGAGCGGGGCACTGAAGCTTTCTTT

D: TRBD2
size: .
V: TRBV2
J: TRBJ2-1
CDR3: CASSQGGGPYNEQFF
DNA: TGTGCCAGCAGTCAGGGCGGGGGGCCCTACAATGAGCAGTTCTTC

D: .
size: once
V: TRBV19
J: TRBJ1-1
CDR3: CASSIERNTEAFF
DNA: TGTGCCAGTAGTATAGAAAGGAACACTGAAGCTTTCTTT

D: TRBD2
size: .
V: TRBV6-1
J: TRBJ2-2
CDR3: CASSEGLAGAGELFF
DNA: TGTGCCAGCAGTGAAGGACTAGCGGGAGCCGGGGAGCTGTTTTTT

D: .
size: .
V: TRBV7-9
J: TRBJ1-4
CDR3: CASSLGQSLGEKLFF
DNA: TGTGCCAGCAGCTTAGGACAGTCTCTGGGTGAAAAACTGTTTTTT

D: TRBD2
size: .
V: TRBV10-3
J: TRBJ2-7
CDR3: CAIRSGTMYEQYF
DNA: TGTGCCATCAGGTCCGGGACTATGTACGAGCAGTACTTC

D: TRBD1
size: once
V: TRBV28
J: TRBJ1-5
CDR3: CASTGGRVRNQPQHF
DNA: TGTGCCAGCACAGGGGGCCGGGTCCGCAATCAGCCCCAGCATTTT

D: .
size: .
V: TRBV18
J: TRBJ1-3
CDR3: CASSPDSGNTIYF
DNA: TGTGCCAGCTCCCCGGACAGTGGAAACACCATATATTTT

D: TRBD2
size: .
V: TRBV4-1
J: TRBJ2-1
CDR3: CASSQVGLAGGKTYNEQFF
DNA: TGCGCCAGCAGCCAAGTGGGGCTAGCGGGGGGCAAGACCTACAATGAGCAGTTCTTC

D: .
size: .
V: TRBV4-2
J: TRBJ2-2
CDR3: CASISQRSTGRGGELFF
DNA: TGTGCCAGCATCTCTCAACGGTCCACGGGTCGTGGCGGGGAGCTGTTTTTT

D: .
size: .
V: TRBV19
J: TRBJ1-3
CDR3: CASSNSDLPGNTIYF
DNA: TGTGCCAGTAGTAATTCGGACCTGCCTGGAAACACCATATATTTT

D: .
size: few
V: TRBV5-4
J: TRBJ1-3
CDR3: CASSLAGASSGNTIYF
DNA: TGTGCCAGCAGCTTGGCGGGGGCAAGCTCTGGAAACACCATATATTTT

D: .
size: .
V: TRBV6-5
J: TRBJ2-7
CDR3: CASSKVAGYEQYF
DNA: TGTGCCAGCAGCAAGGTGGCGGGTTACGAGCAGTACTTC

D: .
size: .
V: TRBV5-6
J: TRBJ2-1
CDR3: CASSLAGRRDEQFF
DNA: TGTGCCAGCAGCTTGGCGGGAAGGCGTGATGAGCAGTTCTTC

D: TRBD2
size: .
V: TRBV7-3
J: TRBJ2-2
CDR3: CASSLTRIAGGAGELFF
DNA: TGTGCCAGCAGCTTAACGAGGATAGCGGGAGGGGCCGGGGAGCTGTTTTTT

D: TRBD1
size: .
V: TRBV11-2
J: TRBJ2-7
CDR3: CASSSPGQGNEQYF
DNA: TGTGCCAGCAGTTCGCCGGGACAGGGAAACGAGCAGTACTTC

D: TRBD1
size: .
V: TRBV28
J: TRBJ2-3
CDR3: CASSPTLGQGWPHTQYF
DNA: TGTGCCAGCAGTCCCACCTTAGGACAGGGATGGCCACATACGCAGTATTTT

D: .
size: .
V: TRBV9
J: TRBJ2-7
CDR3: CASSLEDSSYEQYF
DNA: TGTGCCAGCAGCCTAGAGGACAGCTCCTACGAGCAGTACTTC

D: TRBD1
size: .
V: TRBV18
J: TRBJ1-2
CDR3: CASSPDQGAFEGYTF
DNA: TGTGCCAGCTCACCCGATCAGGGGGCCTTCGAGGGCTACACCTTC

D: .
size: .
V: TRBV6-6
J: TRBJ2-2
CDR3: CAARRANTGELFF
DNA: TGTGCCGCCAGGCGGGCGAACACCGGGGAGCTGTTTTTT